Included here is one T cell receptor (beta chain) sequence, with context. Sequenced by immunoSEQ multiplex PCR; TCRdb stores in-frame clones only, minus some. The sample lists more than 550,000 clones; approximately 83% were seen once. This entry belongs to a study of shared T cell receptors in the human thymus. Germline V gene data show CDR1 as MNHEY and CDR2 as SMNVEV (reference sequence). This CDR3 has 14 residues. The V segment lost 6 bases and the J segment 2 bases; nucleotides outside the gene matches: 7. This sample also appeared in a second study, on human thymus T cells.

Material for sequencing was thymocytes. The V gene is TRBV27, the J gene TRBJ2-7, with 7 bases identical to TRBD1. This sequence was found in a girl under three years old with a congenital heart defect. The CDR3 nucleotides are TGTGCCAGCAGCCGCGACAGGGTAACCTACGAGCAGTACTTC. Translated: CASSRDRVTYEQYF.